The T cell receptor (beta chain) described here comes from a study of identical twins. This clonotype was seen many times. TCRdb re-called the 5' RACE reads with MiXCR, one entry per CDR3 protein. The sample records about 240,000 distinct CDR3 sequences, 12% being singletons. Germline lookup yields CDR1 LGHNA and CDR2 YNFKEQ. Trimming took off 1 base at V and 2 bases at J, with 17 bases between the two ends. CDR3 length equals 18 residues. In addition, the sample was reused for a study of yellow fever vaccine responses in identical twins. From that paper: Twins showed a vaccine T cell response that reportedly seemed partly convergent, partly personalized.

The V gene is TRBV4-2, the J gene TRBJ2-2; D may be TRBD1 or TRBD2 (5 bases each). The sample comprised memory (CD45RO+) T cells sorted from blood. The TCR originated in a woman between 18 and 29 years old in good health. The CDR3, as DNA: TGTGCCAGCAGCCAAGGCGAAGAAGGGGACGCCAACACCGGGGAGCTGTTTTTT. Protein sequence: CASSQGEEGDANTGELFF.